These 29 T cell receptor beta chains originate from one sample sequenced in a study of identifying expanded T cells in peripheral blood. Using immunoSEQ multiplex PCR, the repertoire was profiled, and TCRdb retains in-frame clones only, with some absent. The table includes approximately 56,000 clones, approximately 86% detected once. Material for sequencing was blood. All receptors derive from a person between 18 and 75 years old in good health.

This rearrangement joins TRBV5-1 to TRBJ2-6, with 12 bases identical to TRBD1. The germline V gene encodes CDR1 SGHRS and CDR2 YFSETQ. Trimming took 5 bases from V and 0 from J; bases not matched to a gene: 3. The CDR3 totals 17 residues. The CDR3 region has the DNA TGCGCCAGCAGGAGGGGACAGGGGGCCTCTGGGGCCAACGTCCTGACTTTC. It codes for CASRRGQGASGANVLTF.

This chain connects TRBV28 to TRBJ2-1; 12 bases align to TRBD2. CDR3 size: 16 residues. The ends lost 7 bases at V and 7 bases at J; junction bases unmatched: 11. The germline V gene has CDR1 MDHEN and CDR2 SYDVKM. This CDR3 is CASTPTTSGSSNEQFF. The CDR3 DNA sequence: TGTGCCAGCACCCCGACGACTAGCGGGAGTAGTAATGAGCAGTTCTTC.

The chain recombines TRBV2 with TRBJ1-6, with TRBD1 as a possible D gene (6 bases). This CDR3 is built from 14 residues. Germline CDR1 SNHLY, CDR2 FYNNEI. V was cut by 4 bases and J by 10 bases, with 14 bases left in between. The CDR3 DNA reads TGTGCCAGCAGTGCGACAGGACTGGAATCACCCCTCCACTTT. This sequence encodes CASSATGLESPLHF.

The gene calls are TRBV6-5 and TRBJ2-7; D unresolved. This CDR3 is built from 11 residues. V lost 7 bases and J 4 bases, leaving 8 bases between the germline ends. Germline V CDR1 and CDR2: MNHEY, SVGAGI. The DNA of the CDR3 is TGTGCCAGCAAAGGCCCGTACGAGCAGTACGTC. Translation gives CASKGPYEQYV.

This chain connects TRBV19 to TRBJ1-1; the D gene is possibly TRBD1 (5 bases). The CDR3 has 14 residues. V was trimmed by 5 bases and J by 5 bases, leaving 15 bases between them. Germline V gene data show CDR1 as LNHDA and CDR2 as SQIVND (reference sequence). The CDR3 sequence: CASSAHLQGTEAFF. CDR3 bases: TGTGCCAGTAGTGCCCATCTTCAGGGAACTGAAGCTTTCTTT.

For the CDR3, the DNA is TGCGCCAGCAGCTTGGGACAAACAGAGACCCAGTACTTC. Translation: CASSLGQTETQYF. The chain recombines TRBV5-1 with TRBJ2-5; D is uncertain. V lost 0 bases and J 4 bases, leaving 7 bases between the germline ends. CDR1 is SGHRS, CDR2 YFSETQ, per germline. The CDR3 has 13 residues.

This clone was counted only a few times. The chain combines TRBV5-5 with TRBJ2-7; 11 positions agree with TRBD2. The CDR3 contains 15 residues. V gave up 4 bases and J gave up 3 bases; unmatched junction bases: 6. Per the germline V gene, CDR1 is SGHKS and CDR2 is YYEKEE (reference sequence). The CDR3 protein is CASSLGTSGIYEQYF. In DNA form, the CDR3 reads TGTGCCAGCAGCCTTGGGACTAGCGGTATCTACGAGCAGTACTTC.

This chain joins TRBV6-6 and TRBJ2-1, with 7 nucleotides matching TRBD2. This CDR3 has 14 amino acids. CDR1 is MNHNY, CDR2 SVGAGI, per germline (reference sequence). Trimming cost V 8 bases and J 9 bases; bases outside gene matches: 13. The CDR3 sequence is CASERGSSKGEQFF. The CDR3 bases are TGTGCCAGCGAGCGGGGATCTTCTAAGGGTGAGCAGTTCTTC.

This clone was picked up a small number of times. J is TRBJ1-5 and V is TRBV28; D might be TRBD1 (5 bases). The CDR3 has 12 amino acids. Trimming shortened V by 6 bases and J by 7 bases, and 10 bases separated the two germline ends. CDR1 and CDR2 (germline): MDHEN, SYDVKM. CDR3 amino acids: CASRGPRQPQHF. The CDR3 DNA reads as TGTGCCAGCAGGGGGCCTAGGCAGCCCCAGCATTTT.

The genes are TRBV27 and TRBJ2-2; D not certain. Germline CDR1 MNHEY, CDR2 SMNVEV (reference sequence). CDR3 length equals 15 residues. V was clipped by 4 bases and J by 10 bases, with 19 bases between them. CDR3 sequence (DNA): TGTGCCAGCAGTTCGTGGAACAAAGGTGCCGAGGAGCTGTTTTTT. This encodes CASSSWNKGAEELFF.

V and J are TRBV4-3 and TRBJ1-5; D is unclear. V dropped 0 bases and J dropped 0 bases, with 6 bases sitting between them. This CDR3 is built from 15 residues. Germline CDR1 reads LGHNA; CDR2 reads YSLEER. The CDR3 region is CASSQEQSSNQPQHF. The CDR3 DNA is TGCGCCAGCAGCCAAGAACAGTCTAGCAATCAGCCCCAGCATTTT.

This chain joins TRBV19 and TRBJ2-3; tentatively, D is TRBD1 (5 bases). The CDR3 covers 13 residues. The germline V and J ends were trimmed by 0 bases and 9 bases, with 10 bases remaining between them. The germline V gene encodes CDR1 LNHDA and CDR2 SQIVND (reference sequence). Written as DNA, the CDR3 is TGTGCCAGTAGTATAGATCGACAGAGAACGCAGTATTTT. Amino acids: CASSIDRQRTQYF.

This chain uses TRBV11-2 with TRBJ2-7, with 14 nucleotides matching TRBD2. The junction had 8 bases not matched to a gene; V was cut back by 3 bases and J by 4 bases. Germline CDR1 reads SGHAT; CDR2 reads FQNNGV. The CDR3 runs to 17 residues. CDR3 DNA sequence: TGTGCCAGCAGCTTGGGACTAGCGGGGGAAATCGAGTACGAGCAGTACGTC. Amino acid sequence: CASSLGLAGEIEYEQYV.

The chain joins TRBV5-1 to TRBJ2-7; D gene ambiguous. Germline CDR1 is SGHRS and CDR2 is YFSETQ. The CDR3 sequence is 13 residues long. V was shortened by 0 bases and J by 3 bases, with 7 bases between the two germline ends. The CDR3 sequence: CASSLGASYEQYV. The DNA of the CDR3 is TGCGCCAGCAGCTTGGGGGCCAGCTACGAGCAGTACGTC.

The rearrangement uses TRBV9 and TRBJ2-7; D is possibly TRBD1 or TRBD2 (5 bases each). The germline V gene encodes CDR1 SGDLS and CDR2 YYNGEE. The CDR3 is made up of 16 amino acids. V dropped 0 bases and J dropped 2 bases, with 15 bases sitting between them. This chain's CDR3 is CASSVAPGTGTYEQYF. The CDR3 region has the DNA TGTGCCAGCAGCGTAGCCCCCGGGACGGGGACCTACGAGCAGTACTTC. Looking up the rest from reference TRBV9 and TRBJ2-7 gives the full variable domain: DSGVTQTPKHLITATGQRVTLRCSPRSGDLSVYWYQQSLDQGLQFLIQYYNGEERAKGNILERFSAQQFPDLHSELNLSSLELGDSALYFCASSVAPGTGTYEQYFGPGTRLTVT.

The chain couples TRBV5-1 to TRBJ2-1; D unclear. CDR3 length equals 14 residues. Germline lookup yields CDR1 SGHRS and CDR2 YFSETQ. Trimming removed 7 bases from V and 0 bases from J, with 11 bases in between. CDR3 region: CASGKGGSYNEQFF. CDR3 DNA sequence: TGCGCCAGCGGTAAGGGTGGCTCCTACAATGAGCAGTTCTTC.

This sequence joins TRBV25-1 and TRBJ2-5, with TRBD1 matching over 7 bases. After removal of 2 bases from V and 3 bases from J, the junction contained 6 bases not matched to a gene. Germline V gene data show CDR1 as MGHDK and CDR2 as SYGVNS. The CDR3 loop spans 15 amino acids. In nucleotides, the CDR3 is TGTGCCAGCAGTGAACCGGGACAGCCTAAAGAGACCCAGTACTTC. It encodes CASSEPGQPKETQYF.

This clone has only one observation. This chain joins TRBV14 and TRBJ2-3; 9 positions match TRBD1. The V and J ends lost 4 bases and 3 bases, in that order; junction bases with no gene match: 5. The CDR3 is 15 residues long. CDR1 is SGHDN, CDR2 FVKESK, per germline. In DNA, the CDR3 is TGTGCCAGCAGCCTGCGACAGGGGGGGACAGATACGCAGTATTTT. Its protein is CASSLRQGGTDTQYF.

The gene calls are TRBV19 and TRBJ2-1, with TRBD1 matching over 7 bases. The CDR3 has 13 residues. J lost 4 bases, V lost 6 bases, and 3 bases had no gene match. Germline assignment: CDR1 LNHDA and CDR2 SQIVND (reference sequence). The CDR3 DNA reads TGTGCCAGTAGGATGGGACAGTACAATGAGCAGTTCTTC. It specifies CASRMGQYNEQFF.

This rearrangement joins TRBV4-3 to TRBJ2-1; no reliable D call. V dropped 0 bases and J dropped 8 bases, with 5 bases sitting between them. This CDR3 comprises 12 residues. Germline V gene sequence: CDR1 LGHNA, CDR2 YSLEER. CDR3 region: CASSQDTDEQFF. As DNA, the CDR3 is TGCGCCAGCAGCCAAGATACAGATGAGCAGTTCTTC.

J is TRBJ1-2 and V is TRBV9; perhaps TRBD1 as D (5 bases). Trimming left V 0 bases short and J 3 bases short, with 12 bases between. In germline, CDR1 is SGDLS, CDR2 YYNGEE. The CDR3 totals 15 residues. CDR3 amino acids: CASSVEYGGDYGYTF. The CDR3 DNA reads TGTGCCAGCAGCGTAGAGTACGGGGGGGACTATGGCTACACCTTC.

The rearrangement uses TRBV18 and TRBJ1-4; possible D gene TRBD1, 5 bases. CDR3 size: 17 residues. The germline V gene encodes CDR1 KGHSH and CDR2 LQKENI. With 2 bases removed from V and 5 bases from J, the gap between germline ends came to 18 bases. The CDR3 DNA follows: TGTGCCAGCTCACCAGATGTTCGTCGCAGGGCGAATGAAAAACTGTTTTTT. The encoded protein is CASSPDVRRRANEKLFF.

The rearrangement uses TRBV15 and TRBJ2-1, with 9 positions matching TRBD1. This CDR3 contains 17 residues. Germline V lookup: CDR1 LNHNV, CDR2 YYDKDF (reference sequence). The ends lost 0 bases at V and 4 bases at J; junction bases unmatched: 7. For the CDR3, the DNA is TGTGCCACCAGCAGAGAAATGCCGGGACAGGGTTACAATGAGCAGTTCTTC. This sequence encodes CATSREMPGQGYNEQFF.

The gene calls are TRBV5-6 and TRBJ2-1; D may correspond to TRBD1 or TRBD2 (5 bases each). In germline, CDR1 is SGHDT, CDR2 YYEEEE. With 3 bases removed from V and 0 bases from J, the gap between germline ends came to 10 bases. The CDR3 consists of 15 residues. CDR3 in amino acids: CASSSGLSSYNEQFF. The CDR3, as DNA: TGTGCCAGCAGCTCGGGGCTTAGCTCCTACAATGAGCAGTTCTTC.

This chain joins TRBV5-4 and TRBJ2-1; 9 nucleotides agree with TRBD2. The CDR3 covers 15 residues. V was clipped by 9 bases and J by 7 bases; unmatched bases: 14. Germline V gene lookup returns CDR1 SGHNT and CDR2 YYREEE (reference sequence). The DNA of the CDR3 is TGTGCCACATTAAAGGGACTAGCACCACTTAATGAGCAGTTCTTC. Its protein is CATLKGLAPLNEQFF.

V gene TRBV6-1 combines with J gene TRBJ2-5; D remains unclear. This CDR3 comprises 13 residues. Trimming took 2 bases from V and 1 from J, leaving 5 bases between them. In germline, CDR1 is MNHNS, CDR2 SASEGT. The CDR3 loop is CASSEIPQETQYF. CDR3 nucleotide sequence: TGTGCCAGCAGTGAAATCCCCCAAGAGACCCAGTACTTC.

This sequence joins TRBV30 and TRBJ1-2, with D perhaps TRBD1 (6 bases). CDR1 and CDR2 from the germline V gene are GTSNPN and SVGIG (reference sequence). This CDR3 is built from 15 residues. V gave up 2 bases and J gave up 2 bases, with 15 bases separating them. The CDR3 loop is CAWSTRGGANYGYTF. CDR3 nucleotides: TGTGCCTGGAGTACCCGGGGGGGGGCGAACTATGGCTACACCTTC.

This chain connects TRBV18 to TRBJ2-3; 8 nucleotides line up with TRBD1. V lost 1 base, J lost 0 bases, and 0 bases stayed unmatched. CDR1 and CDR2 (germline): KGHSH, LQKENI. The CDR3 sequence is 15 residues long. For the CDR3, the DNA is TGTGCCAGCTCACCACGACAGGGGAGCACAGATACGCAGTATTTT. Protein: CASSPRQGSTDTQYF.

V gene TRBV11-3 combines with J gene TRBJ2-7; D tentatively reads TRBD1 or TRBD2 (5 bases each). V shed 1 base and J shed 3 bases, with 10 bases lying between them. Germline V gene lookup returns CDR1 SGHNT and CDR2 YENEEA. The CDR3 is made up of 14 amino acids. CDR3 sequence (DNA): TGTGCCAGCAGCTTAGTGGGGACGAACTACGAGCAGTACTTC. Its protein product is CASSLVGTNYEQYF.